Sequencing of this T cell receptor beta chain was carried out in a study of cytotoxic CD8 clonotypes in ibrutinib-treated CLL (dated by TCRdb to the early 2020s). About the study as a whole: The cohort had 11 relapsed/refractory and about 15 treatment-naive patients; around 17 were IGHV unmutated. An average of roughly 250,000 productive templates and approximately 90,000 productive rearrangements was obtained per sample. Of the 80 to 95 participants in the trial, approximately 26 had longitudinal samples available. Cryopreserved peripheral blood mononuclear cells were collected before treatment, at response, and at either disease progression or sustained remission. All remission and progressive disease samples were collected while patients were still receiving ibrutinib. Partial responses were observed in around 25 patients and complete responses in 2; after a median follow-up of 68 months, remission was maintained in approximately 15 patients and progression was observed in approximately 12. Response samples were taken after a median of roughly eleven months on treatment, ranging from 6 to 36 months. Overall results and qualifications from the work: Clonality rose at ibrutinib response, remained stable during sustained remission, and dropped back toward baseline at progression. Baseline clonality exceeded that of age-matched healthy donors and correlated strongly with circulating CD8+ T-cell counts. Public clonotypes were rare and either shrank or stayed stable during treatment, and the rise in clonality at ibrutinib response reflected expansion of private clonotypes. Sampling times were not matched between sustained-remission and progressing patients, and lymph node repertoires were not studied.

The time point label here, explained by the study, means: roughly 12 months on ibrutinib. For TCR beta library preparation, around 2 micrograms of genomic DNA were isolated from cryopreserved PBMCs. Longitudinal blood samples from CLL patients on ibrutinib monotherapy underwent high-throughput TCR beta sequencing. The patients took part in an open-label, single-center phase 2 trial of ibrutinib monotherapy. The goal of deep resolution MiSeq sequencing was a depth between 1 in 1 million and 1 in 200,000 T cells, and coverage averaged 10x per clonotype. The immunoSEQ hsTCRB Kit was used to generate TCR beta libraries. The study's own analysis went as follows. Data were analyzed with ImmunoSEQ Data Assistant and ImmunoSEQ Analyzer, with V, D and J genes assigned per IMGT definitions. Clonality was computed as one minus normalized Shannon entropy of productive rearrangement frequencies, ranging from 0 to 1. Only overrepresented clonotypes making up at least 0.05% of each patient's repertoire were included in the public clonotype analysis. Some 13 age-matched healthy donor repertoires from immuneACCESS served as clonality controls. Drawn from immuneACCESS, this table holds only the in-frame rearrangements with V and J called that TCRdb kept. Clones are partly lost; checked studies trace under half to an unresolved V gene and leave the rest unexplained. That table furnishes V, J and clone size, whereas the DNA furnished D and trimming. The sample table records approximately 190,000 clones; more than 75% of these occur just once. Jointly, the top ten make up about 10% of the sample.

This clone was counted once. It has no known antigen specificity. Per-nucleotide qualities are absent, and no much larger clonotype sits a single base away. The sample consisted of PBMCs, taken after 12 months of ibrutinib treatment. This sequence was found in a human donor with chronic lymphocytic leukemia.

Here the CDR3 is given as CASSFAASYEQYF. The DNA sequence is TGTGCCAGTAGTTTCGCAGCATCCTACGAGCAGTACTTC. The rearranged segments are TRBV19 and TRBJ2-7; the D gene is unclear. Sequences LNHDA (CDR1) and SQIVND (CDR2) are obtained from the germline V gene (reference sequence). V is cut by 5 bases and J by 1 base, and the space between the germline ends is 9 bases. The CDR3 has 13 amino acids, counting the end cysteine and phenylalanine. Only the CDR3 region is kept as DNA, spanning 39 bases read in frame from base 1.